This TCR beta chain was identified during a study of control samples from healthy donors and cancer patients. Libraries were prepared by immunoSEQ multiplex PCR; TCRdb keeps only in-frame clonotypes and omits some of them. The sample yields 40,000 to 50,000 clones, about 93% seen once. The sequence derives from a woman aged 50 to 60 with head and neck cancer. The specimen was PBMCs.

This CDR3 reads CAIRGGTGVRFYTEAFF. The CDR3 DNA reads as TGTGCCATCCGGGGAGGGACAGGGGTCCGATTTTACACTGAAGCTTTCTTT. The chain couples TRBV7-9 to TRBJ1-1; 10 nucleotides line up with TRBD1. The CDR3 totals 17 residues. Germline V gene lookup returns CDR1 SEHNR and CDR2 FQNEAQ (reference sequence). V dropped 10 bases and J dropped 3; count of bases not matched to a gene: 17.